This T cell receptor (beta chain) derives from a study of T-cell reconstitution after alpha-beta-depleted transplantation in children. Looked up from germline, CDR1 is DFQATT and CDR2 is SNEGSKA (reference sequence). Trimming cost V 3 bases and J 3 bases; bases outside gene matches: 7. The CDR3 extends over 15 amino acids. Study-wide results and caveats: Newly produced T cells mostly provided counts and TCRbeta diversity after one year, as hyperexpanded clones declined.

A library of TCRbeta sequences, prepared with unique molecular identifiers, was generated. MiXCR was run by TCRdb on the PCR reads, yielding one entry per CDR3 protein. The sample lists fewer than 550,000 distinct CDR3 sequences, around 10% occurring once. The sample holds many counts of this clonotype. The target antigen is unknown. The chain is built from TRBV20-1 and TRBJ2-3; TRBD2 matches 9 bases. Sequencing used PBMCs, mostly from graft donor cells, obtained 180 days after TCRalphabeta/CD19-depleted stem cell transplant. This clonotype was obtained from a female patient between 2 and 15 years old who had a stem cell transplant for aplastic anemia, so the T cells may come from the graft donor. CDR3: CSASGLAGSTDTQYF. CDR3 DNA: TGCAGTGCTAGTGGCCTAGCGGGATCAACAGATACGCAGTATTTT.